These T cell receptor beta chains were read from a single sample in a study of blood T cell repertoires in COVID-19. Assay: immunoSEQ multiplex PCR; the TCRdb copy retains only in-frame clones and omits some. The table includes about 190,000 clones, roughly three quarters detected once. Sequenced sample: peripheral blood. These receptor sequences come from a man between 60 and 75 years old with active or convalescent COVID-19. CDR3s include the opening cysteine and the closing phenylalanine or tryptophan.

>TRBV28|TRBJ2-5
CASSLTRDRETQYF
>TRBV7-2|TRBJ2-2
CASSLARDGELFF
>TRBV6-4|TRBJ2-1
CASSVLAGGNEQFF
>TRBV18|TRBJ2-1
CASSPSYNEQFF
>TRBV29-1|TRBJ2-3
CSVDGFGADTQYF
>TRBV11-2|TRBJ1-2
CASSLTTGASYGYTF
>TRBV7-2|TRBJ2-7
CASSLVASGSSSYEQYF
>TRBV7-2|TRBJ2-7
CASSSPGQDGGQYF
>TRBV28|TRBJ2-2
CASSFTGTGVGELFF
>TRBV4-2|TRBJ2-7
CASSQAQVTPPYEQYF
>TRBV5-6|TRBJ2-5
CASSLGLAGDGKTQYF
>TRBV27|TRBJ2-2
CASSISTSGSGELFF
>TRBV27|TRBJ2-7
CASNPRSGYEQYF
>TRBV4-3|TRBJ2-1
CASSQPWGDYNEQFF
>TRBV6-2/TRBV6-3|TRBJ2-3
CASSNPGLAGSTDTQYF
>TRBV9|TRBJ2-6
CASSPTLDRWGSSGANVLTF
>TRBV11-2|TRBJ1-2
CASSQGRGRNAF
>TRBV18|TRBJ2-5
CASSLAGEGTQYF